This record concerns one TCR beta chain sequence. Its antigen is unidentified. This sample was taken from a study of spatial heterogeneity in lung cancer. The study's findings and limits: Ubiquitous expanded tumor TCRs were observed in blood more at resection than follow-up.

The time point: sample taken at primary tumor resection. The donors were 72 patients with non-small cell lung cancer that was early-stage and untreated. Material for sequencing was whole RNA from tumor, nontumor lung or frozen PBMC, left unsorted. In TCRdb, the 5' RACE reads were re-called with MiXCR into one record per CDR3 protein. The sample lists 20,000 to 25,000 distinct CDR3 sequences; 4.6% were seen once. The CDR3 covers 14 residues. The germline V and J ends were trimmed by 5 bases and 7 bases, with 17 bases remaining between them. The germline gives CDR1 SGHAT, CDR2 FQNNGV. This chain connects TRBV11-2 to TRBJ1-1, with D tentatively TRBD1 (6 bases). The starting material was PBMCs, obtained at surgery. This receptor was identified in a male donor with early-stage non-small cell lung cancer. CDR3 DNA: TGTGCCAGCAGCCCCGAATCACAGGGATTTGAAGCTTTCTTT. Its protein is CASSPESQGFEAFF.